This TCR beta chain was identified in a study of identical twins. Study findings and constraints: It was cross-sectional statistical analysis, not following the same donors, that the conclusions relied on. Out-of-frame alpha sequences that twins shared showed excess low generation probability.

This CDR3 spans 15 amino acids. Germline lookup yields CDR1 DFQATT and CDR2 SNEGSKA (reference sequence). Trimming pared 6 bases from V and 3 bases from J, leaving 21 bases between. A word on this clonotype: Its target is not known.

It was template switching that added a universal primer site, and there were unique molecular identifiers on the cDNA. TCRdb recomputed calls from the 5' RACE reads with MiXCR, one row per CDR3 protein. This sample has around 490,000 distinct CDR3 sequences, with approximately 14% found just once. Each donor was a healthy Caucasian. This same sample was also part of a study on yellow fever vaccine responses in identical twins.

The sequencing sample was made of CD4+ T cells sorted from blood. This TCR came from a woman younger than 30 in good health. The rearrangement uses TRBV20-1 and TRBJ2-7; weak D call: TRBD1 (6 bases). CDR3 residues: CSAIRDTIRSYEQYV. In DNA form, the CDR3 reads TGCAGTGCAATCAGGGACACCATAAGGAGCTACGAGCAGTACGTC.